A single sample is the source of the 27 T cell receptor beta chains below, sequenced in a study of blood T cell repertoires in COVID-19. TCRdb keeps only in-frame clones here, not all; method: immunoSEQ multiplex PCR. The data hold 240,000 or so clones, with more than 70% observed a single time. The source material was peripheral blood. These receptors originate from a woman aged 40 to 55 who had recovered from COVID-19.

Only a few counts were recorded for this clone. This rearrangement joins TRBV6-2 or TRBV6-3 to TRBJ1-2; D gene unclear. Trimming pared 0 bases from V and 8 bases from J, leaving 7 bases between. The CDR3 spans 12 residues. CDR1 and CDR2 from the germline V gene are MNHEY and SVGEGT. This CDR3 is CASSYSSHGYTF. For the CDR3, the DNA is TGTGCCAGCAGTTACTCGAGTCACGGCTACACCTTC.

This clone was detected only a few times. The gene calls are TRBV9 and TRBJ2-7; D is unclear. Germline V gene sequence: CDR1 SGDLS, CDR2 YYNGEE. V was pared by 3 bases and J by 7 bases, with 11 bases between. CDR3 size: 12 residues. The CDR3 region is CASSGTAGEQYF. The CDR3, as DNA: TGTGCCAGCAGCGGAACGGCCGGGGAGCAGTACTTC.

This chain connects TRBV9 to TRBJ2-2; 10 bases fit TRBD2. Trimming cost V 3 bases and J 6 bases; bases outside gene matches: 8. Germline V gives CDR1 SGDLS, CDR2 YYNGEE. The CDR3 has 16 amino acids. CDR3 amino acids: CASSAPSGSEAGELFF. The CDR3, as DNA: TGTGCCAGCAGCGCACCTAGCGGGAGTGAGGCCGGGGAGCTGTTTTTT.

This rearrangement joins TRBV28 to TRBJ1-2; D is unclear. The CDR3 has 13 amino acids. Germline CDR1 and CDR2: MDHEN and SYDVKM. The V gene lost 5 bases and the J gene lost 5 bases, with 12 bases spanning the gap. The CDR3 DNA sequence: TGTGCCAGCAGTCCCCGCTCGGGGTATGGCTACACCTTC. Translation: CASSPRSGYGYTF.

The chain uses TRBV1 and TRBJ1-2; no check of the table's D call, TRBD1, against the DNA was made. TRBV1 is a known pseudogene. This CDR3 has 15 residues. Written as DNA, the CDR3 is TGCACCAGCAGCCAAGATCGGTGGGCAGGGGGTGGCTACACCTTC. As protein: CTSSQDRWAGGGYTF.

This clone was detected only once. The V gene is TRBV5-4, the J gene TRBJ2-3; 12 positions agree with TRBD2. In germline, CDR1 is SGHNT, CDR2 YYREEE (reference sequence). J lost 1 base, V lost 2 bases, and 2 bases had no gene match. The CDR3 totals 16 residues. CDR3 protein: CASSLLAGGGTDTQYF. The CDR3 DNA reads TGTGCCAGCAGCTTACTAGCGGGAGGCGGCACAGATACGCAGTATTTT.

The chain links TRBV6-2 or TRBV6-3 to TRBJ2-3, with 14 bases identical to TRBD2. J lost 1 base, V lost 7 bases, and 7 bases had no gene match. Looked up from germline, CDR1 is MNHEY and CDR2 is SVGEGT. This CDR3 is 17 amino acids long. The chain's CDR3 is CASTPGTSGRGTDTQYF. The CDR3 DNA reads TGTGCCAGCACCCCGGGGACTAGCGGGAGAGGCACAGATACGCAGTATTTT.

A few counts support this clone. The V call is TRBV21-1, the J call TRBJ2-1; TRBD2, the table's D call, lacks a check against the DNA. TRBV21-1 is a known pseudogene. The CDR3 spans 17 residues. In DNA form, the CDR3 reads TGTGCCAGCAGCAAAGGGGTGCGGGAGACCACCTACAATGAGCAGTTCTTC. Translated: CASSKGVRETTYNEQFF.

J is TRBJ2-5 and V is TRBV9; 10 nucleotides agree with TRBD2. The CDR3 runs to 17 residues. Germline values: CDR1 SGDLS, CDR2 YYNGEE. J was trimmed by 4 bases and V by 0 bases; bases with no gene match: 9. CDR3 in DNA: TGTGCCAGCAGCGTAGGGCTAGCGGGAGTCGCGGGAGAGACCCAGTACTTC. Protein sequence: CASSVGLAGVAGETQYF. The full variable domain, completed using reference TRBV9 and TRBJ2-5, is DSGVTQTPKHLITATGQRVTLRCSPRSGDLSVYWYQQSLDQGLQFLIQYYNGEERAKGNILERFSAQQFPDLHSELNLSSLELGDSALYFCASSVGLAGVAGETQYFGPGTRLLVL.

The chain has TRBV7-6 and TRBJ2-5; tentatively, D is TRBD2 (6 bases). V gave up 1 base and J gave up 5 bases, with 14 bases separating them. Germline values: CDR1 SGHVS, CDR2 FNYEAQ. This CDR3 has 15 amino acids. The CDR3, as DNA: TGTGCCAGCAGCTTAGGGGCCCGGGGGTGGGAGACCCAGTACTTC. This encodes CASSLGARGWETQYF.

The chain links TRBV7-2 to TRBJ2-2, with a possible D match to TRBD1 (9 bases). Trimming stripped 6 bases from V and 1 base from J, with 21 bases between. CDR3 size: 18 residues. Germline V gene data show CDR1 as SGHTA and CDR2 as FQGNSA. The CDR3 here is CASSLRAGGQGNTGELFF. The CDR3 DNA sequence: TGTGCCAGCAGTCTGAGGGCGGGGGGACAGGGGAACACCGGGGAGCTGTTTTTT.

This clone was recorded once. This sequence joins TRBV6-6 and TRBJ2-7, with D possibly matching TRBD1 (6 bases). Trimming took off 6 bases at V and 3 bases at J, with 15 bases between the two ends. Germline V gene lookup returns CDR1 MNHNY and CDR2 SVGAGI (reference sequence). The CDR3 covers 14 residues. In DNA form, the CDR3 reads TGTGCCAGCAGCAACCGGGACACGCACTACGAGCAGTACGTC. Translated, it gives CASSNRDTHYEQYV.

The CDR3 DNA reads TGTGCCAGCAGCTCAGGACAGGAGCAGTTCTTC. This gives the protein CASSSGQEQFF. This chain connects TRBV7-6 to TRBJ2-1; TRBD1 might be the D (6 bases). Germline V gene lookup returns CDR1 SGHVS and CDR2 FNYEAQ. The V and J ends lost 4 bases and 10 bases respectively, with 8 bases between them. CDR3 size: 11 residues.

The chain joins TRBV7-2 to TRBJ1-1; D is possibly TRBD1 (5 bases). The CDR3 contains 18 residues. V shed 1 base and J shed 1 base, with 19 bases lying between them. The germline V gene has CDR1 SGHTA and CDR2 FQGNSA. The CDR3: CASSLVGQGVGRNTEAFF. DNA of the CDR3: TGTGCCAGCAGCTTAGTGGGCCAAGGGGTCGGGAGGAACACTGAAGCTTTCTTT.

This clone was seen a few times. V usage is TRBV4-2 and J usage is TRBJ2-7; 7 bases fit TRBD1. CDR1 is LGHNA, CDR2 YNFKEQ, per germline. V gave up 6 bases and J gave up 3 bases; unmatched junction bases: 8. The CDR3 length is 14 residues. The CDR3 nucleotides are TGTGCCAGCAGGAAAAGACAGGGCGACTACGAGCAGTACTTC. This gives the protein CASRKRQGDYEQYF.

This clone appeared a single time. This CDR3 is CAWHRDRGRGGYTF. In nucleotides, the CDR3 is TGTGCCTGGCACCGGGACAGGGGGCGGGGTGGCTACACCTTC. V usage is TRBV30 and J usage is TRBJ1-2; 12 bases are a match to TRBD1. Per germline, CDR1 GTSNPN and CDR2 SVGIG (reference sequence). Trimming cost V 5 bases and J 7 bases; bases outside gene matches: 8. The CDR3 runs to 14 residues.

CDR3 DNA: TGTGCCAGCAGCAAAGGGGGGGACAGGGGTGGCTATGGCTACACCTTC. Amino acids: CASSKGGDRGGYGYTF. The V call is TRBV7-2, the J call TRBJ1-2; 10 positions match TRBD1. The CDR3 is 16 residues long. From germline, CDR1 is SGHTA and CDR2 FQGNSA. V gave up 5 bases and J gave up 4 bases; unmatched junction bases: 10.

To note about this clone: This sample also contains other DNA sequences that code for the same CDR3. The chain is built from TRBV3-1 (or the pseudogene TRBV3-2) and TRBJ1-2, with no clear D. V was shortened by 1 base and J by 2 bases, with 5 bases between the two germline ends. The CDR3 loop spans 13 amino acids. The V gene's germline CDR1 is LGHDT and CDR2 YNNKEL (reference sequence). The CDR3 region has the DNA TGTGCCAGCAGCCAAGGAGGGAACTATGGCTACACCTTC. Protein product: CASSQGGNYGYTF.

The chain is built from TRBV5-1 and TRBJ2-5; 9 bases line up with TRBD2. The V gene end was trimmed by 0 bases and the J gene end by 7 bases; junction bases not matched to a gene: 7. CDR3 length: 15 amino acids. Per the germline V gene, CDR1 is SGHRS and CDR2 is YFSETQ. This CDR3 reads CASSLGTSALGTQYF. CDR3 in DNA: TGCGCCAGCAGCTTGGGGACTAGCGCCTTGGGGACCCAGTACTTC.

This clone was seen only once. The chain's CDR3 is CASSLSGGLGDTQYF. CDR3 DNA sequence: TGTGCCAGCAGTTTATCGGGGGGACTCGGAGATACGCAGTATTTT. This chain joins TRBV27 and TRBJ2-3; D may be TRBD2 (6 bases). CDR1 is MNHEY, CDR2 SMNVEV, per germline (reference sequence). The CDR3 contains 15 residues. V lost 0 bases and J 5 bases, leaving 12 bases between the germline ends.

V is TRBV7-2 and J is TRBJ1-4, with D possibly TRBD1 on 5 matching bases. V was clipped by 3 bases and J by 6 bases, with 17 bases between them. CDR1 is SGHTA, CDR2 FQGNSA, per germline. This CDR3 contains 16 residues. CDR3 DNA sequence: TGTGCCAGCAGCTTTTCCCTGGGGGGTGGGCATGAAAAACTGTTTTTT. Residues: CASSFSLGGGHEKLFF.

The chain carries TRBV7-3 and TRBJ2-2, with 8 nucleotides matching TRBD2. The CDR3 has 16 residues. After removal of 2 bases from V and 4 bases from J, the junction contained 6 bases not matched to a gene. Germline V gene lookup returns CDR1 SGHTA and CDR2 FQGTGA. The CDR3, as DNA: TGTGCCAGCAGCTTATTGCGGGGGGCGGGCACCGGGGAGCTGTTTTTT. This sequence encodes CASSLLRGAGTGELFF.

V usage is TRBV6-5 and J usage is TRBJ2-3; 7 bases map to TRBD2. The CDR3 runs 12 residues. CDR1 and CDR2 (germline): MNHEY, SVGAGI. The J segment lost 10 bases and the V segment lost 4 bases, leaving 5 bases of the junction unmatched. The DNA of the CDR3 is TGTGCCAGCAGTTCCCGGACTAGTTCGCAGTATTTT. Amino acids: CASSSRTSSQYF.

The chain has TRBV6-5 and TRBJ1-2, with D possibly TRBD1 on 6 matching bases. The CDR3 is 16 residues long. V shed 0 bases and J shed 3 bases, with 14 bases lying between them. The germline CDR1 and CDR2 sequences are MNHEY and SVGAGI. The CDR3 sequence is CASSYSAGAPDYGYTF. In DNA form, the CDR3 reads TGTGCCAGCAGTTACTCGGCGGGGGCCCCTGACTATGGCTACACCTTC.

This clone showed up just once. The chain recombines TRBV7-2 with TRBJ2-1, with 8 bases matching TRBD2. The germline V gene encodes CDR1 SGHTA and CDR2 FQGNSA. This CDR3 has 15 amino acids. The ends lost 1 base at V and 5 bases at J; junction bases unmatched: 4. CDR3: CASSLVSGSDNEQFF. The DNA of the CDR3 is TGTGCCAGCAGCTTAGTCAGCGGGAGCGACAATGAGCAGTTCTTC.

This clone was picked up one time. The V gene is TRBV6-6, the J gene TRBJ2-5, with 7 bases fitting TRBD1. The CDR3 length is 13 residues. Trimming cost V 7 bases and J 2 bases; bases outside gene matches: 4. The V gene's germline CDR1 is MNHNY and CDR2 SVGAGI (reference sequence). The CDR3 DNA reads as TGTGCCAGCACCCCCAGGGGGCAAGAGACCCAGTACTTC. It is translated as CASTPRGQETQYF.

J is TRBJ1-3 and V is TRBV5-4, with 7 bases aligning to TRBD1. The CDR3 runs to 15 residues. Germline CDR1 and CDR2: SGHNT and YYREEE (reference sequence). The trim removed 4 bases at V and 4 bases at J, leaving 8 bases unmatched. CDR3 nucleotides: TGTGCCAGCAGCCAGGGGGGCAGCGCGGGAAACACCATATATTTT. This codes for CASSQGGSAGNTIYF.